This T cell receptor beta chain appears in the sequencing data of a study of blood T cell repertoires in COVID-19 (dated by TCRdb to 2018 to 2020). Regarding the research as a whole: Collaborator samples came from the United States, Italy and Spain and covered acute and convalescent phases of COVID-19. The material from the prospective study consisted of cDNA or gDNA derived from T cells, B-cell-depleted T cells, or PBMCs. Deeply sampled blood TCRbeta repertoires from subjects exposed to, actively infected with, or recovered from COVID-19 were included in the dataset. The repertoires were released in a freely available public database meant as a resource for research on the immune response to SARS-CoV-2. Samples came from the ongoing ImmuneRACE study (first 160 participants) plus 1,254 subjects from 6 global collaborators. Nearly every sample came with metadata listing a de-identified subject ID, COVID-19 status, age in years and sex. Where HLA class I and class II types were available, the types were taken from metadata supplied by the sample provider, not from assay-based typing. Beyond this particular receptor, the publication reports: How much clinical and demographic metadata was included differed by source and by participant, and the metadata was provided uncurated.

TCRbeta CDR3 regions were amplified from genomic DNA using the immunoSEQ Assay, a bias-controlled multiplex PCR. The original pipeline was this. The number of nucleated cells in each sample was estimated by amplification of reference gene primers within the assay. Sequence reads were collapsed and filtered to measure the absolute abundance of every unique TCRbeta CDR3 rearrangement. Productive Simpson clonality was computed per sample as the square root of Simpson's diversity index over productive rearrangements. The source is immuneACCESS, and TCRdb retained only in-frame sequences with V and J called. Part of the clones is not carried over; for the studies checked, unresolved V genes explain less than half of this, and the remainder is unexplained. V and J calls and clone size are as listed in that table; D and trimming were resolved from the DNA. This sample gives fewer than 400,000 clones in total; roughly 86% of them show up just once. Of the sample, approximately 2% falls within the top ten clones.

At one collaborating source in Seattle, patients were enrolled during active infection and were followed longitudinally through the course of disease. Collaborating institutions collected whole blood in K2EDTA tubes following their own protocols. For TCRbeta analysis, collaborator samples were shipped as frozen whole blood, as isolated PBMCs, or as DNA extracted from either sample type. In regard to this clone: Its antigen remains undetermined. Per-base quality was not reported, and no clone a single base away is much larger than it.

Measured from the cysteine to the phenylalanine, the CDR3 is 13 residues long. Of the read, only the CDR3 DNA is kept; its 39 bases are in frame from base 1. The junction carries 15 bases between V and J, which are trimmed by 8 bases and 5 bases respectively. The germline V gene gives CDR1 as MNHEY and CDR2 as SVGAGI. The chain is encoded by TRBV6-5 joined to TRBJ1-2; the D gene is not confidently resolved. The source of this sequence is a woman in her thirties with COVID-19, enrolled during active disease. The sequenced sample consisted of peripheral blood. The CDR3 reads CASLGDLWYGYTF. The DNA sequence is TGTGCCAGCCTCGGGGATTTGTGGTATGGCTACACCTTC.